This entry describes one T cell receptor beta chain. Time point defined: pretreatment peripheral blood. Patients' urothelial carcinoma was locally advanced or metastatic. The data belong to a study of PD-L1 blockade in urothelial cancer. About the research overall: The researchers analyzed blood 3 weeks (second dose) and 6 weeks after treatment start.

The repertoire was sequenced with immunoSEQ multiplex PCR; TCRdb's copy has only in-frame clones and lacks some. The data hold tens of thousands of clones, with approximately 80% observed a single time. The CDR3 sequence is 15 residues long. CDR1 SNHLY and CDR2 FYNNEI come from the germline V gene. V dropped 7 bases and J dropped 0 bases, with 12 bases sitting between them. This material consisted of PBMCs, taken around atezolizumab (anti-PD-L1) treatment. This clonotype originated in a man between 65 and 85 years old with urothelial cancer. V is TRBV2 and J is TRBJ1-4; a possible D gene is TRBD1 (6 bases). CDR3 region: CASNPDSATNEKLFF. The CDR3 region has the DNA TGTGCCAGCAATCCGGACAGTGCAACTAATGAAAAACTGTTTTTT.